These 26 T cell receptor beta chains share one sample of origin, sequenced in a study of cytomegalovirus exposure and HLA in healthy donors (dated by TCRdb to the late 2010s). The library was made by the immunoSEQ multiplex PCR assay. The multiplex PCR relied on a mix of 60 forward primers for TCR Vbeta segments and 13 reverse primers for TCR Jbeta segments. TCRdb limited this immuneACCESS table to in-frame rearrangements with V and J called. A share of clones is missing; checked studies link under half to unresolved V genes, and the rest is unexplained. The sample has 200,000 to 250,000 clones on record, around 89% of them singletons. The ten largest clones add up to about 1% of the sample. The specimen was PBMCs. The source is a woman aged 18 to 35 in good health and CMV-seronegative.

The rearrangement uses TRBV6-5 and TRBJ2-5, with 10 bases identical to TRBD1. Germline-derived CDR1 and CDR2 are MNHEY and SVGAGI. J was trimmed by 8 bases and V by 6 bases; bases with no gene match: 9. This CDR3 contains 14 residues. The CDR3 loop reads CASRVPGQGRTQYF. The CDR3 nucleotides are TGTGCCAGCAGAGTACCGGGACAGGGGCGAACCCAGTACTTC.

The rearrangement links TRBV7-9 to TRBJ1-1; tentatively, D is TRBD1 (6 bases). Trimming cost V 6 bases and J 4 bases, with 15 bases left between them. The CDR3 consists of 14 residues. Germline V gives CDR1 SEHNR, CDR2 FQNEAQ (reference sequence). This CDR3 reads CASRRSGVSTEAFF. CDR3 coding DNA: TGTGCCAGCAGACGCTCAGGGGTAAGCACTGAAGCTTTCTTT.

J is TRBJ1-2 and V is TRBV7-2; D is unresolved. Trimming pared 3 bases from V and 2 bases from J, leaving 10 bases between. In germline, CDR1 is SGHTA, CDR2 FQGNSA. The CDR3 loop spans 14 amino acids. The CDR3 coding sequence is TGTGCCAGCAGCTTGGTCTTGCAGAACTATGGCTACACCTTC. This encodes CASSLVLQNYGYTF.

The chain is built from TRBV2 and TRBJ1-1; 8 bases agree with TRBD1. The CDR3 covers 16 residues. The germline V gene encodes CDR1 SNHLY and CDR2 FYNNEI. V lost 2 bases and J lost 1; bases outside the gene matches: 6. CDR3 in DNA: TGTGCCAGCAGTGAAAATACAGGGGGAGCGAACACTGAAGCTTTCTTT. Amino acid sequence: CASSENTGGANTEAFF. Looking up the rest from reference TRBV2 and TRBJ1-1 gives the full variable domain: EPEVTQTPSHQVTQMGQEVILRCVPISNHLYFYWYRQILGQKVEFLVSFYNNEISEKSEIFDDQFSVERPDGSNFTLKIRSTKLEDSAMYFCASSENTGGANTEAFFGQGTRLTVV.

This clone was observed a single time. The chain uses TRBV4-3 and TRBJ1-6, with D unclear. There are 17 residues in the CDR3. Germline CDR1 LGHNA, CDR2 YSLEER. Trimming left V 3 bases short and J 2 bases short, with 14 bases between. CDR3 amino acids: CASSQIRWETYNSPLHF. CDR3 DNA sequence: TGCGCCAGCAGCCAGATCCGATGGGAGACCTATAATTCACCCCTCCACTTT.

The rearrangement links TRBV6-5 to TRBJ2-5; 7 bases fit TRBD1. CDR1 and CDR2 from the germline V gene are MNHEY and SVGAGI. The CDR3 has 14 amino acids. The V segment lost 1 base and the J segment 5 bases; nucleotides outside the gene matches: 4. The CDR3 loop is CASSYYRGGETQYF. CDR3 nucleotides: TGTGCCAGCAGTTACTATAGAGGGGGCGAGACCCAGTACTTC.

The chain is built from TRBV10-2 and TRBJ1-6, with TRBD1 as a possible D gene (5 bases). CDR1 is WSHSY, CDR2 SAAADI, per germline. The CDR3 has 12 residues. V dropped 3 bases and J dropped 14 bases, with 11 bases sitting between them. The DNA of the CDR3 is TGCGCCAGCAGTGACGTGGGGCCCACCCTCCACTTT. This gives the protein CASSDVGPTLHF.

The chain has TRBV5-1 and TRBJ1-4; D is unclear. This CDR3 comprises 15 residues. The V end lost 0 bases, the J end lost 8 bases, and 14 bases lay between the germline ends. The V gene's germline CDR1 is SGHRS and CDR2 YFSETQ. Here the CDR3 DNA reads TGCGCCAGCAGCTTGGAAGGCGGCCCGGCGGAAAAACTGTTTTTT. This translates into CASSLEGGPAEKLFF. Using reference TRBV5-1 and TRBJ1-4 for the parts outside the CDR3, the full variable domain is KAGVTQTPRYLIKTRGQQVTLSCSPISGHRSVSWYQQTPGQGLQFLFEYFSETQRNKGNFPGRFSGRQFSNSRSEMNVSTLELGDSALYLCASSLEGGPAEKLFFGSGTQLSVL.

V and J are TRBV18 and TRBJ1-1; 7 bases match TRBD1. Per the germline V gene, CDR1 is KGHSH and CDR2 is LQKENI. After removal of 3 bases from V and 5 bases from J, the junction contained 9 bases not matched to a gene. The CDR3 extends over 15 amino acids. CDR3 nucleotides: TGTGCCAGCTCACCTCACCAGGGGGTTGAAACTGAAGCTTTCTTT. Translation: CASSPHQGVETEAFF.

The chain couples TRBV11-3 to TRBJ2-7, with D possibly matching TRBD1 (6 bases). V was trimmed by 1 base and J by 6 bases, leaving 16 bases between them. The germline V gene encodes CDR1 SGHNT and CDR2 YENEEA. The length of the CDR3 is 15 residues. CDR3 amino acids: CASSLGGKRGGEQYF. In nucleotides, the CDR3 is TGTGCCAGCAGCTTAGGGGGCAAAAGAGGGGGCGAGCAGTACTTC.

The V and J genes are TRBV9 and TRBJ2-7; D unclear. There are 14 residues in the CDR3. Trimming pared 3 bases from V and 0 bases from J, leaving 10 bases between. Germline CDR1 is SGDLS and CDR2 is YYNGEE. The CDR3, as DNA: TGTGCCAGCAGCGCCACCGCGAACTCCTACGAGCAGTACTTC. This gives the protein CASSATANSYEQYF.

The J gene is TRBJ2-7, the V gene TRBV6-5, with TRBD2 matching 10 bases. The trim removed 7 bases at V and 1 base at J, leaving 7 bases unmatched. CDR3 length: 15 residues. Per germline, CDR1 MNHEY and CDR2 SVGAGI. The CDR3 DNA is TGTGCCAGCAAACACGGACTAGCGGATTCCTACGAGCAGTACTTC. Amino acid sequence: CASKHGLADSYEQYF.

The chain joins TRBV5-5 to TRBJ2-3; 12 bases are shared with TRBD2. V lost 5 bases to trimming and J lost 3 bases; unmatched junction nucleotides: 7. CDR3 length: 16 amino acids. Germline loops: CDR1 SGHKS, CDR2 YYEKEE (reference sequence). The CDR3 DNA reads TGTGCCAGCAGGCAGACGACTAGCGGGGGAACAGATACGCAGTATTTT. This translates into CASRQTTSGGTDTQYF.

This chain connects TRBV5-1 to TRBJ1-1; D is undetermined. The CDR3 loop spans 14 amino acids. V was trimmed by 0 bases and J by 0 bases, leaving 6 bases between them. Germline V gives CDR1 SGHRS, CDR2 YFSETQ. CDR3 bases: TGCGCCAGCAGCTTGGAAGCCATGAACACTGAAGCTTTCTTT. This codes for CASSLEAMNTEAFF.

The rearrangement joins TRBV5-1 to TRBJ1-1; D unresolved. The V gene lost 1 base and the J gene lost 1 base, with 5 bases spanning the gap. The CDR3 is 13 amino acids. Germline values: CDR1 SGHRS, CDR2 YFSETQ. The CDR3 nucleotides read TGCGCCAGCAGCTTGACACCGAACACTGAAGCTTTCTTT. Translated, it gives CASSLTPNTEAFF.

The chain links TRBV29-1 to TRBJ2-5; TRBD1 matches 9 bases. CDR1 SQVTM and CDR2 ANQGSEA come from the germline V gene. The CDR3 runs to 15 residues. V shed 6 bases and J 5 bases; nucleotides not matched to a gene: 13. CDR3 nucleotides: TGCAGCGTGTCAGGCCGGGACAGGGCTGGTGAGACCCAGTACTTC. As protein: CSVSGRDRAGETQYF.

CDR3 in DNA: TGTGCCAGCAGCTTAGGGGCGGGAGGCTACGAGCAGTACTTC. This gives the protein CASSLGAGGYEQYF. This sequence joins TRBV13 and TRBJ2-7, with 8 nucleotides matching TRBD2. There are 14 residues in the CDR3. Germline trimming cut 0 bases from V and 3 bases from J; bases unmatched to any gene: 1. Germline values: CDR1 PRHDT, CDR2 FYEKMQ (reference sequence).

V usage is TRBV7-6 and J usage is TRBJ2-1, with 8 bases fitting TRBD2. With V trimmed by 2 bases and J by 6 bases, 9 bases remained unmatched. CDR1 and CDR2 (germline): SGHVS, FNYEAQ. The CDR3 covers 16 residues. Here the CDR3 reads CASSLTTAGGTNEQFF. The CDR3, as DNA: TGTGCCAGCAGCTTAACCACGGCGGGAGGTACCAATGAGCAGTTCTTC.

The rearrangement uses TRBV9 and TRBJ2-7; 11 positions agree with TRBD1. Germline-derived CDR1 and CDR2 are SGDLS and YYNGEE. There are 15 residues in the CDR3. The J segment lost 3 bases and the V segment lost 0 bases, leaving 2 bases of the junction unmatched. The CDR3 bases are TGTGCCAGCAGCGTAGCCGGGACAGGGGGCTACGAGCAGTACTTC. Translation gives CASSVAGTGGYEQYF.

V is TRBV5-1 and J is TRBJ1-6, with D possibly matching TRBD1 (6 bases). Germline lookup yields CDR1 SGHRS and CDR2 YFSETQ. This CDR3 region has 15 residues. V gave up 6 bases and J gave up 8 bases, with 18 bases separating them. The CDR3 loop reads CASTARGGEDSPLHF. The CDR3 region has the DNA TGCGCCAGCACCGCAAGGGGGGGTGAGGATTCACCCCTCCACTTT.

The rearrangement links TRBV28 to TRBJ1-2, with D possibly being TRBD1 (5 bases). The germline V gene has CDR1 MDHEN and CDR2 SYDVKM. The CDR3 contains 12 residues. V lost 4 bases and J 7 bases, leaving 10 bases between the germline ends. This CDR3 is CASSSPGFGYTF. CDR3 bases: TGTGCCAGCAGTTCCCCAGGGTTTGGCTACACCTTC.

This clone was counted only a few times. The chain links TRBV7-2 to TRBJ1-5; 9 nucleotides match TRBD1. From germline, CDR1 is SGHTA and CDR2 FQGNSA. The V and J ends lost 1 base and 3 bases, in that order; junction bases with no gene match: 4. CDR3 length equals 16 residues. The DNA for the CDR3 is TGTGCCAGCAGCTTAGGACAGGGGGTCTACAATCAGCCCCAGCATTTT. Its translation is CASSLGQGVYNQPQHF.

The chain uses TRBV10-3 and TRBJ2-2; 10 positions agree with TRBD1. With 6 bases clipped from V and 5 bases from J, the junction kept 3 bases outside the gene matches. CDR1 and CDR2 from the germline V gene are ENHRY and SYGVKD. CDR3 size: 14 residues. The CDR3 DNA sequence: TGTGCCATCAGGGGGACAGGGGCGACCGGGGAGCTGTTTTTT. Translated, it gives CAIRGTGATGELFF.

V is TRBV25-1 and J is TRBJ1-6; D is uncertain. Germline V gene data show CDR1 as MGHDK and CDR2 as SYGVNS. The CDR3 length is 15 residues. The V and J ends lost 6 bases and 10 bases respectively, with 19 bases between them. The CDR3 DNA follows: TGTGCCAGCAGGCGGCTTGGGTCCGCGGAATCACCCCTCCACTTT. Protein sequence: CASRRLGSAESPLHF.

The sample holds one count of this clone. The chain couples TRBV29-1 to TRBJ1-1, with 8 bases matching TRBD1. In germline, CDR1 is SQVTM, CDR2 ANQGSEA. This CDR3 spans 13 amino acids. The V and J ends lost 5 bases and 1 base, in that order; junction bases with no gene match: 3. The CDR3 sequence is CSVPGTGNTEAFF. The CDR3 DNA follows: TGCAGCGTTCCCGGGACAGGGAACACTGAAGCTTTCTTT.

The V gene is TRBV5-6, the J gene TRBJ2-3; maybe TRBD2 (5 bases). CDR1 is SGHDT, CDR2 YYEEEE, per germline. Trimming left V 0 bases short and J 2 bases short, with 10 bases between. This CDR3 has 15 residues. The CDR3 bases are TGTGCCAGCAGCTTGGCCCTTAGCGTCACAGATACGCAGTATTTT. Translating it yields CASSLALSVTDTQYF.